These 18 T cell receptor beta chains share one sample of origin, sequenced in a study of cytomegalovirus exposure and HLA in healthy donors. Primers included in the PCR were 60 Vbeta and 13 Jbeta primers. Measured with immunoSEQ multiplex PCR; TCRdb has only the in-frame clones, and not every one. The table shows about 190,000 clones, with approximately 70% occurring only once. The sample taken for sequencing was PBMCs. These receptors came from a woman aged 30 to 39 in good health and CMV-seropositive.

On this clone itself: This sample includes further DNA sequences coding for the same CDR3. This chain uses TRBV7-2 with TRBJ1-5, with D maybe TRBD1 (6 bases). The V gene's germline CDR1 is SGHTA and CDR2 FQGNSA. The CDR3 has 15 residues. Trimming took 5 bases from V and 1 from J, leaving 12 bases between them. CDR3 sequence (DNA): TGTGCCAGCAGCCTCGGACAGTGGAGCAATCAGCCCCAGCATTTT. Residues: CASSLGQWSNQPQHF.

The V and J genes are TRBV2 and TRBJ1-1; 7 nucleotides line up with TRBD1. V lost 3 bases to trimming and J lost 1 base; unmatched junction nucleotides: 5. The CDR3 sequence is 15 residues long. Per germline, CDR1 SNHLY and CDR2 FYNNEI. The DNA for the CDR3 is TGTGCCAGCAGTGAGACAGGGTTTCGGAACACTGAAGCTTTCTTT. Residues: CASSETGFRNTEAFF.

The V call is TRBV27, the J call TRBJ2-1, with D perhaps TRBD1 (5 bases). Trimming cost V 2 bases and J 5 bases, with 10 bases left between them. This CDR3 has 14 residues. Germline lookup yields CDR1 MNHEY and CDR2 SMNVEV (reference sequence). The CDR3 DNA is TGTGCCAGCAGTTTAACCCACAGGAACAATGAGCAGTTCTTC. Encoded protein: CASSLTHRNNEQFF.

V gene TRBV16 combines with J gene TRBJ2-5; 10 bases align to TRBD1. The CDR3 has 15 residues. Germline V gives CDR1 KGHSY, CDR2 FQNENV. The V and J ends lost 4 bases and 6 bases, in that order; junction bases with no gene match: 8. The CDR3 protein is CASSRGGQGVKTQYF. The CDR3 region has the DNA TGTGCCAGCAGCCGGGGAGGACAGGGGGTGAAGACCCAGTACTTC.

Points on this clone: Germline is not matched at one junction end, which may reflect a read error. V gene TRBV7-9 combines with J gene TRBJ1-4; possibly TRBD1 for D (5 bases). CDR3 length equals 16 residues. The V gene's germline CDR1 is SEHNR and CDR2 FQNEAQ (reference sequence). The CDR3 region has the DNA TGTGCCAGCAGCCTAGCGGGGGACCGGGGGGGTGAAAAACTGTTTTTT. This codes for CASSLAGDRGGEKLFF.

The chain is built from TRBV18 and TRBJ1-1, with D possibly matching TRBD1 (6 bases). The V gene lost 3 bases and the J gene lost 4 bases, with 15 bases spanning the gap. Per germline, CDR1 KGHSH and CDR2 LQKENI. This CDR3 has 15 amino acids. For the CDR3, the DNA is TGTGCCAGCTCACCGTCCAGGGGCGGCAGCACTGAAGCTTTCTTT. Translated, it gives CASSPSRGGSTEAFF.

The J gene is TRBJ2-1, the V gene TRBV5-4; 7 positions match TRBD2. The V gene's germline CDR1 is SGHNT and CDR2 YYREEE (reference sequence). This CDR3 has 15 residues. After removal of 4 bases from V and 3 bases from J, the junction contained 7 bases not matched to a gene. The CDR3 loop is CASSQSSGSYNEQFF. Written as DNA, the CDR3 is TGTGCCAGCAGCCAATCTAGCGGAAGCTACAATGAGCAGTTCTTC.

Written as DNA, the CDR3 is TGTGCCAGCAGTCCCGGAGGACGGGCTAGCAATCAGCCCCAGCATTTT. Translation gives CASSPGGRASNQPQHF. The rearrangement joins TRBV27 to TRBJ1-5, with D unclear. Germline CDR1 reads MNHEY; CDR2 reads SMNVEV (reference sequence). Trimming removed 5 bases at V and 0 bases at J, with 14 bases between. The CDR3 length is 16 residues.

This chain joins TRBV19 and TRBJ2-1; 15 bases are shared with TRBD2. The CDR3 length is 15 residues. Germline V gene sequence: CDR1 LNHDA, CDR2 SQIVND (reference sequence). V was clipped by 3 bases and J by 7 bases; unmatched bases: 1. The CDR3 region is CASSIGLAGGNEQFF. CDR3 bases: TGTGCCAGTAGTATTGGACTAGCGGGAGGGAATGAGCAGTTCTTC.

The CDR3 DNA reads TGTGCCAGATCTGCCGGCCCCGGGGACTACGAGCAGTACTTC. Amino acid sequence: CARSAGPGDYEQYF. V usage is TRBV2 and J usage is TRBJ2-7, with D possibly matching TRBD2 (5 bases). Germline-derived CDR1 and CDR2 are SNHLY and FYNNEI. The CDR3 contains 14 residues. Trimming removed 9 bases at V and 3 bases at J, with 18 bases between.

The genes are TRBV4-1 and TRBJ2-7; TRBD2 is a possible D gene (5 bases). The CDR3 is 13 amino acids. Germline CDR1 reads MGHRA; CDR2 reads YSYEKL. V lost 0 bases and J lost 6, with 9 bases in between. The CDR3 DNA sequence: TGCGCCAGCAGCCAAGATCGGGCGGGCGAGCAGTACTTC. This sequence encodes CASSQDRAGEQYF.

This chain links TRBV29-1 with TRBJ2-2, with 8 nucleotides matching TRBD1. The CDR3 covers 14 residues. Germline lookup yields CDR1 SQVTM and CDR2 ANQGSEA. The V and J ends lost 7 bases and 1 base, in that order; junction bases with no gene match: 5. The CDR3 DNA reads as TGCAGCGCTGCCGGGACAGGGAACACCGGGGAGCTGTTTTTT. Its translation: CSAAGTGNTGELFF.

The rearrangement links TRBV6-6 to TRBJ2-2; tentatively, D is TRBD2 (6 bases). Trimming shortened V by 5 bases and J by 3 bases, and 10 bases separated the two germline ends. The CDR3 totals 14 residues. Germline assignment: CDR1 MNHNY and CDR2 SVGAGI (reference sequence). The DNA of the CDR3 is TGTGCCAGCAGTAGCGGGTCCGACACCGGGGAGCTGTTTTTT. Translated: CASSSGSDTGELFF.

This clone was recorded only once. The rearrangement joins TRBV5-1 to TRBJ2-7, with D possibly matching TRBD1 (6 bases). V lost 4 bases, J lost 0 bases, and 14 bases lay in between. There are 15 residues in the CDR3. Germline CDR1 and CDR2: SGHRS and YFSETQ. The CDR3, as DNA: TGCGCCAGCAGCCAGGGGCCCGGAAGCTCCTACGAGCAGTACTTC. Amino acid sequence: CASSQGPGSSYEQYF.

The genes are TRBV7-9 and TRBJ1-2; D not certain. Germline V lookup: CDR1 SEHNR, CDR2 FQNEAQ (reference sequence). V lost 5 bases and J 5 bases, leaving 12 bases between the germline ends. The CDR3 runs to 13 residues. The CDR3 sequence is CASSGSREYGYTF. In DNA, the CDR3 is TGTGCCAGCAGCGGATCGAGGGAATATGGCTACACCTTC.

The chain joins TRBV27 to TRBJ1-2; 7 bases are shared with TRBD1. The germline CDR1 and CDR2 sequences are MNHEY and SMNVEV (reference sequence). V was clipped by 3 bases and J by 8 bases; unmatched bases: 12. There are 15 residues in the CDR3. CDR3 region: CASSFSFKGARGYTF. In DNA, the CDR3 is TGTGCCAGCAGTTTTAGCTTCAAGGGGGCTCGGGGCTACACCTTC.

The gene calls are TRBV5-1 and TRBJ2-5; TRBD2 agrees at 7 bases. The DNA end is a closer match to TRBJ2-7, so the J assignment may be wrong. CDR3 length equals 15 residues. CDR1 is SGHRS, CDR2 YFSETQ, per germline. CDR3 protein: CASSWSSSGSYEQYF. Written as DNA, the CDR3 is TGCGCCAGCAGCTGGTCCTCTAGCGGCTCCTACGAGCAGTACTTC.

The chain uses TRBV6-1 and TRBJ1-5; no reliable D call. V was pared by 4 bases and J by 0 bases, with 10 bases between. Germline loops: CDR1 MNHNS, CDR2 SASEGT. The CDR3 has 15 amino acids. In DNA form, the CDR3 reads TGTGCCAGCAGTGCGTACGGAGATAGCAATCAGCCCCAGCATTTT. Translating it yields CASSAYGDSNQPQHF.